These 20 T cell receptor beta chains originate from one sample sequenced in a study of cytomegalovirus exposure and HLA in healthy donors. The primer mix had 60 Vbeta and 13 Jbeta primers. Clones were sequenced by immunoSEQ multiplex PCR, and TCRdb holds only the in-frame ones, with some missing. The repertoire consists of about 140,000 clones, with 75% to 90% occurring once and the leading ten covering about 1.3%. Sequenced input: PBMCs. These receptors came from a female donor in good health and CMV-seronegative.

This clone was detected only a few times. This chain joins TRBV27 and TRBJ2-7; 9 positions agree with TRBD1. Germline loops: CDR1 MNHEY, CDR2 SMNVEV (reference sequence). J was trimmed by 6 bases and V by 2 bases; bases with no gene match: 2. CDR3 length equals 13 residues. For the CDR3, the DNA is TGTGCCAGCAGTTTAGACAGGGGGGTCGAGCAGTACTTC. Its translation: CASSLDRGVEQYF.

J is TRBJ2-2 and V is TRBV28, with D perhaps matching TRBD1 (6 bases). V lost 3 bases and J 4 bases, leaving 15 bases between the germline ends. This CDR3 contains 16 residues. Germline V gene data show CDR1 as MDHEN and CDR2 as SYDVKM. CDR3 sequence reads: CASSFPARGSTGELFF. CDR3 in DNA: TGTGCCAGCAGTTTCCCCGCTAGGGGGAGCACCGGGGAGCTGTTTTTT. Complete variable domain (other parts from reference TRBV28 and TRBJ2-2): DVKVTQSSRYLVKRTGEKVFLECVQDMDHENMFWYRQDPGLGLRLIYFSYDVKMKEKGDIPEGYSVSREKKERFSLILESASTNQTSMYLCASSFPARGSTGELFFGEGSRLTVL.

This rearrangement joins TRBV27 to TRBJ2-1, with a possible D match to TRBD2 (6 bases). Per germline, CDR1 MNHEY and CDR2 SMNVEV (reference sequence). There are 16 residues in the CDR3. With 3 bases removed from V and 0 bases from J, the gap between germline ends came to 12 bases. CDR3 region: CASSFTSSSSYNEQFF. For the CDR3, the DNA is TGTGCCAGCAGTTTTACTAGCTCTAGCTCCTACAATGAGCAGTTCTTC.

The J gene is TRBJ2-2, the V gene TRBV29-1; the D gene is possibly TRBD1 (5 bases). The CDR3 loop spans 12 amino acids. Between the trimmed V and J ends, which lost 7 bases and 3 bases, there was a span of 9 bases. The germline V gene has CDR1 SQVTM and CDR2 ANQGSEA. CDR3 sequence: CSASGYTGELFF. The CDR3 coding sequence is TGCAGCGCTTCAGGGTACACCGGGGAGCTGTTTTTT.

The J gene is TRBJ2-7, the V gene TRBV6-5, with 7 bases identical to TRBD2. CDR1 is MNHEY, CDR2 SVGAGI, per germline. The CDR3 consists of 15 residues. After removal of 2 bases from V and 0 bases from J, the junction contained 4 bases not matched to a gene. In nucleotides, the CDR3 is TGTGCCAGCAGTTACCTCGGGACTAACTCCTACGAGCAGTACTTC. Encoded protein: CASSYLGTNSYEQYF.

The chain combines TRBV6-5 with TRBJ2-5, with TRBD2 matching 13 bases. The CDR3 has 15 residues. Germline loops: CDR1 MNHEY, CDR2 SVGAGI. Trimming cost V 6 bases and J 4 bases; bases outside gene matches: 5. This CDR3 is CASSTGLAGSETQYF. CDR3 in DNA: TGTGCCAGCAGCACGGGACTAGCGGGATCAGAGACCCAGTACTTC.

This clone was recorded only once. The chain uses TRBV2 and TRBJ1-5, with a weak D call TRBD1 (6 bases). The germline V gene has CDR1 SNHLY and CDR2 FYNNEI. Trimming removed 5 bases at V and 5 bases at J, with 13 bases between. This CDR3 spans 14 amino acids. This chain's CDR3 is CASSRRGGDQPQHF. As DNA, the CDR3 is TGTGCCAGCAGTCGAAGGGGGGGAGATCAGCCCCAGCATTTT.

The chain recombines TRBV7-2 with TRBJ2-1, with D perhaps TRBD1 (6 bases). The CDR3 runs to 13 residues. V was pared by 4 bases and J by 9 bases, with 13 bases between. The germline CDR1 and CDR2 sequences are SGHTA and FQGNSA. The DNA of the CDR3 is TGTGCCAGCAGCTCCACAGGGCAGGGTGAGCAGTTCTTC. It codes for CASSSTGQGEQFF. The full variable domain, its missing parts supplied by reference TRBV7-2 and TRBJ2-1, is GAGVSQSPSNKVTEKGKDVELRCDPISGHTALYWYRQSLGQGLEFLIYFQGNSAPDKSGLPSDRFSAERTGGSVSTLTIQRTQQEDSAVYLCASSSTGQGEQFFGPGTRLTVL.

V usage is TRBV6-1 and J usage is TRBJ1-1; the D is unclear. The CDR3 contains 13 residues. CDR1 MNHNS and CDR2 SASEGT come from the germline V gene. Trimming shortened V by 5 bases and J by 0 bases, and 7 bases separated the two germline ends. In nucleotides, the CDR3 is TGTGCCAGCAGTAAGACAATGAACACTGAAGCTTTCTTT. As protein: CASSKTMNTEAFF.

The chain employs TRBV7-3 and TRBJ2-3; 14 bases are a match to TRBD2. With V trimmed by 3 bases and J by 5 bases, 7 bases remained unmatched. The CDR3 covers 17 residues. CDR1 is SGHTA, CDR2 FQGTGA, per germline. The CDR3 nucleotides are TGTGCCAGCAGCTTCCAGACTAGCGGGAGGGCCGAAGATACGCAGTATTTT. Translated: CASSFQTSGRAEDTQYF.

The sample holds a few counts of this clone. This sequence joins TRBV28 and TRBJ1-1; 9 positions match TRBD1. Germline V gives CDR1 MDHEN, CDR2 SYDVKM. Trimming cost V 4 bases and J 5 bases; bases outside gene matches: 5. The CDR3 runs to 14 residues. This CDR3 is CASSSTGGGTEAFF. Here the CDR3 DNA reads TGTGCCAGCAGTTCGACAGGGGGTGGGACTGAAGCTTTCTTT.

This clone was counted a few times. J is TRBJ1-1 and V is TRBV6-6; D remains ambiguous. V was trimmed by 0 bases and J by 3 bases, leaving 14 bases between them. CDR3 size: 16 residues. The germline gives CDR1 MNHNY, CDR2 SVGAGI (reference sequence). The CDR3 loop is CASSYSTLDRDTEAFF. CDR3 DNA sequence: TGTGCCAGCAGTTACTCGACTCTTGACCGAGACACTGAAGCTTTCTTT.

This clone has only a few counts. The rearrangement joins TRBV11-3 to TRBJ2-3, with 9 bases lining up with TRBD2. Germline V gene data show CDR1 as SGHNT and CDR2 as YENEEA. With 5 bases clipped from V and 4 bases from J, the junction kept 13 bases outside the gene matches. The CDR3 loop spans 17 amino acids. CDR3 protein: CASSGGLAAGMADTQYF. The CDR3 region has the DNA TGTGCCAGCAGCGGGGGACTAGCCGCCGGAATGGCAGATACGCAGTATTTT.

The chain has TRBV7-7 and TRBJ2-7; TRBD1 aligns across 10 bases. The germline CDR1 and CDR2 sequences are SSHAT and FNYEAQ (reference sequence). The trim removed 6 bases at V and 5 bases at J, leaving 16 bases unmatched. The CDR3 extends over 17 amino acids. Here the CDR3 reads CASSPKIPGQGPDEQYF. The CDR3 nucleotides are TGTGCCAGCAGTCCAAAGATACCGGGACAGGGGCCCGACGAGCAGTACTTC.

The CDR3 DNA follows: TGTGCCAGCAGCCAGGTGGGACAGGGGGCTCTCTCTGGAAACACCATATATTTT. Translation gives CASSQVGQGALSGNTIYF. The gene calls are TRBV4-2 and TRBJ1-3; TRBD1 matches at 12 bases. CDR3 length equals 18 residues. With V trimmed by 3 bases and J by 0 bases, 6 bases remained unmatched. Germline V lookup: CDR1 LGHNA, CDR2 YNFKEQ.

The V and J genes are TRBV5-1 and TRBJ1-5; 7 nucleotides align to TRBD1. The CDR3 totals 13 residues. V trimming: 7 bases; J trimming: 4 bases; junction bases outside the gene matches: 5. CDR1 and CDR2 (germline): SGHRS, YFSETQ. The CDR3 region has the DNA TGCGCCAGCGGGACAGCCGCTAATCAGCCCCAGCATTTT. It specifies CASGTAANQPQHF.

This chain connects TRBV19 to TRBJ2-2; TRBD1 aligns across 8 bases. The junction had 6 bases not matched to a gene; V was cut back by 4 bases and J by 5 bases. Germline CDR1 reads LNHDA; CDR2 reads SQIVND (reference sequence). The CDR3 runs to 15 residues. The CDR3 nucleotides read TGTGCCAGTAGTACTCGACAGGGGAATACCGGGGAGCTGTTTTTT. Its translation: CASSTRQGNTGELFF.

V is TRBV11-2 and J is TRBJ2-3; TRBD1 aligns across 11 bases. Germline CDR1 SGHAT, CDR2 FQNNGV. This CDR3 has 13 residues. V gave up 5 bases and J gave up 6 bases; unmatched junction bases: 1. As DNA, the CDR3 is TGTGCCAGCAGCCGGGACAGGGGGGATACGCAGTATTTT. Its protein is CASSRDRGDTQYF. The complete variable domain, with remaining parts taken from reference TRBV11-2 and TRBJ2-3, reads EAGVAQSPRYKIIEKRQSVAFWCNPISGHATLYWYQQILGQGPKLLIQFQNNGVVDDSQLPKDRFSAERLKGVDSTLKIQPAKLEDSAVYLCASSRDRGDTQYFGPGTRLTVL.

The CDR3 is CASSPVQGSNQPQHF. CDR3 DNA: TGTGCCAGCAGCCCCGTGCAGGGGAGCAATCAGCCCCAGCATTTT. The V and J genes are TRBV28 and TRBJ1-5; a weak D match, TRBD1 (6 bases). CDR3 length: 15 residues. The germline V gene has CDR1 MDHEN and CDR2 SYDVKM. The V and J ends lost 6 bases and 1 base respectively, with 13 bases between them.

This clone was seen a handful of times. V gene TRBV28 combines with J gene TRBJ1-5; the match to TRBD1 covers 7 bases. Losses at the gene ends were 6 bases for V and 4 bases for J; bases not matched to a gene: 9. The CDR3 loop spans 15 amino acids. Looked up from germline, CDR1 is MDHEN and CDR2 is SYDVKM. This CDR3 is CASRYSTGPNQPQHF. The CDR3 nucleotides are TGTGCCAGCAGGTATTCGACAGGGCCGAATCAGCCCCAGCATTTT.